The clone carrying this T cell receptor beta chain was seen at least ten times. What it recognizes is unknown. This sample was taken from a study of Ad26.COV2.S vaccination and SARS-CoV-2 variants. With V trimmed by 5 bases and J by 0 bases, 8 bases remained unmatched. The CDR3 length is 16 residues. The germline gives CDR1 MNHEY, CDR2 SVGEGT. Study-wide points: Analyses that measured TCR breadth and depth may have underestimated total T cell responses.

Produced via immunoSEQ multiplex PCR; TCRdb's table is partial and in-frame only. In the table there are more than 120,000 clones, 86% of which are singletons. This TCR was sampled from a human donor who had recovered from COVID-19. Sample: peripheral blood, taken after recovery from COVID-19. This chain connects TRBV6-2 or TRBV6-3 to TRBJ1-1; the match to TRBD1 covers 8 bases. CDR3 protein: CASSQPRGPLNTEAFF. The CDR3 DNA is TGTGCCAGCAGTCAACCCAGGGGGCCCTTGAACACTGAAGCTTTCTTT.